This T cell receptor beta chain was recovered during a study of shared clonotypes between healthy human individuals (dated by TCRdb to the early 2020s). Looking at the study overall: A couple of women and three men aged 18 to 49 years were included in the cohort. Blood TCR repertoires of a handful of healthy adults were deeply sequenced to estimate repertoire size and the extent of clonotype sharing between individuals. For each donor, three plates each were used for CD4 naive and CD4 memory, two plates were used for CD8 naive, and one plate was used for CD8 memory. Different laboratories and diverse techniques were used to prepare libraries and sequence TCR repertoires, to increase sequencing depth and limit assay-specific biases. Each donor's leukapheresis produced roughly between roughly 0.9 and 8.9 billion PBMCs. Study-level results and caveats: Even with the large sequencing depth, rarefaction of the sorted-subset datasets indicated that sequencing was incomplete. Because the study included only a small number of donors, the genetic and exposure-history diversity represented was limited. Larger estimated clonotype richness was generally found for naive subsets than for memory subsets. Clonotypes shared by all four sorted-subset donors showed higher generation probabilities than non-shared clonotypes. Sharing across a handful of donors was observed for around 5% of naive CD4, 3.5% of naive CD8, over 2% of memory CD4, and about 0.38% of memory CD8 clonotypes. Based on pairwise subsampling, the degree of clonotype sharing among donors was expected to be affected by sequencing depth. Sampling was restricted to blood, and TCR repertoires in tissues likely differ from the TCR repertoires found in blood.

CDR1 is given as SGHRS and CDR2 as YFSETQ, both from the germline V gene. The CDR3 runs 14 amino acids, cysteine and phenylalanine included. Solely the CDR3 DNA is kept, with 42 bases framed from the first base. Compared with germline, V lacks 6 bases and J lacks 3 bases; bases without a gene match: 6. Using the deep immunoSEQ assay, TCR CDR3 regions were amplified from genomic DNA by multiplex PCR. Extracted genomic DNA from each cell subset was spread evenly across all wells of several immunoSEQ 96-well plates, with each plate serving as a replicate. For sorted subsets, around 0.2 ug genomic DNA, equal to tens of thousands of T cell genomes, was loaded into each replicate PCR. The purified libraries were quantified using a Qubit 3.0 fluorometer, sized with a Bioanalyzer 2100, and then quantified again using the KAPA Library Quantification kit. A separate single-read 150-cycle Illumina NextSeq 550 flow cell was used to sequence each immunoSEQ 96-well plate. Per the original workflow: Because the immunoSEQ output included only junctional sequences and no quality scores, the filtering could not be the same as the filtering used for full-length reads. Sequences were annotated with PyIR, a Python wrapper for IgBLAST v1.9, using IMGT germline references to assign V/J genes and CDR3. Reads were removed for weak V/J assignments (E-value above 1e-6), missing CDR3, stop codons, out-of-frame junctions, or ambiguous translated residues. V3J clonotypes were defined as sequences sharing the same inferred V gene, J gene, and CDR3 amino acid sequence. To compute the percentage overlap between repertoires, the number of shared unique clonotypes was divided by the size of the smaller repertoire. RTK rarefaction, the Chao1 estimator, and Recon v2.1 estimates of unobserved clonotypes were used to assess repertoire richness. Generation probabilities for all TCRbeta clonotypes obtained by the gDNA method from several donors were computed using OLGA. The immuneACCESS repertoire file appears here via TCRdb, limited to in-frame rearrangements. These files lack a portion of the clones; in checked studies, under half of the deficit traces to unresolved V genes, and the cause of the others is not known. That table supplies the V and J calls and clone size; D and trimming were determined from the DNA. This sample holds more than 550,000 clones; about 90% were observed only once. The top ten clones comprise about 34% of the sample.

Donors were healthy HIV-negative adults with no recently reported acute infections or vaccinations. All donors were Caucasian adults living in Nashville, Tennessee, USA. CD8 memory samples were composed of magnetically selected CD45RO+ cells combined with CCR7-negative CD45RA+ effector memory (TemRA) cells. After blood collection by leukapheresis, PBMCs were isolated using Ficoll-Histopaque density gradient centrifugation and then cryopreserved in the vapor phase of liquid nitrogen. Analytical flow cytometry was used to check the purity and quantity of each magnetically sorted T cell population. Genomic DNA was isolated from every sorted fraction and measured by UV absorbance on a Nanodrop 2000c. A remark on this clone: The specificity of this receptor is unknown. No much larger clone is present one base from it, and per-base qualities are unavailable.

Sequenced sample: memory CD8+ T cells from PBMCs. What this sample's cell subset or site label stands for: CD45RO+ cells pooled with CCR7-negative TemRA cells. This clonotype was obtained from a man aged 18-30 years in good health. Some clones in this sample may be carry-over from other donors' samples. The chain is assembled from TRBV5-1 and TRBJ1-1; the central 9 bases match TRBD1. The sequenced DNA: TGCGCCAGCACAATACAGGGGGCAGACACTGAAGCTTTCTTT. Translated, this is CASTIQGADTEAFF.